These 10 T cell receptor beta chains originate from one sample sequenced in a study of beta chain features in type 1 diabetes. Whole-study results and caveats: All four CD4+ subsets from Type 1 diabetes patients carried moderately but significantly shorter TCRB CDR3s.

Expressed TCRB transcripts were sequenced, since all the RNA that had been isolated was reverse transcribed. This table comes from immunoSEQ multiplex PCR, and its TCRdb copy is limited to in-frame clones, with some not included. Of under 300,000 clones listed, over 11% are singletons. These receptors' targets are unknown. Sequenced input: naive CD4+ T cells from blood. The receptors were gathered from a man younger than 45 with type 1 diabetes.

The chain links TRBV5-4 to TRBJ2-3; TRBD2 aligns across 7 bases. In germline, CDR1 is SGHNT, CDR2 YYREEE (reference sequence). The CDR3 runs 15 residues. V lost 2 bases and J lost 4; bases outside the gene matches: 7. CDR3 in DNA: TGTGCCAGCAGCTTCGACGGGAGGTTCGCAGATACGCAGTATTTT. Protein product: CASSFDGRFADTQYF. Full variable domain (remainder filled in from reference TRBV5-4 and TRBJ2-3): ETGVTQSPTHLIKTRGQQVTLRCSSQSGHNTVSWYQQALGQGPQFIFQYYREEENGRGNFPPRFSGLQFPNYSSELNVNALELDDSALYLCASSFDGRFADTQYFGPGTRLTVL.

Only a few counts were recorded for this clone. This sequence joins TRBV7-2 and TRBJ1-3, with D possibly being TRBD1 (5 bases). In germline, CDR1 is SGHTA, CDR2 FQGNSA. The V end lost 1 base, the J end lost 0 bases, and 10 bases lay between the germline ends. The CDR3 totals 16 residues. The chain's CDR3 is CASSLVTGVSGNTIYF. CDR3 DNA: TGTGCCAGCAGCTTAGTGACGGGGGTCTCTGGAAACACCATATATTTT.

The CDR3 nucleotides are TGTGCCAGCATATTCCCCCCCAATGAGCAGTTCTTC. Translated, it gives CASIFPPNEQFF. The genes are TRBV2 and TRBJ2-1; D unresolved. CDR3 length equals 12 residues. Germline CDR1 SNHLY, CDR2 FYNNEI. Trimming took 7 bases from V and 6 from J, leaving 10 bases between them. Full variable domain (outside the CDR3, taken from reference TRBV2 and TRBJ2-1): EPEVTQTPSHQVTQMGQEVILRCVPISNHLYFYWYRQILGQKVEFLVSFYNNEISEKSEIFDDQFSVERPDGSNFTLKIRSTKLEDSAMYFCASIFPPNEQFFGPGTRLTVL.

In this sample, this clone turned up a few times. V usage is TRBV11-2 and J usage is TRBJ1-4; 7 positions agree with TRBD1. CDR1 is SGHAT, CDR2 FQNNGV, per germline. The CDR3 covers 17 residues. V gave up 1 base and J gave up 0 bases; unmatched junction bases: 5. CDR3 nucleotide sequence: TGTGCCAGCAGCTTAGGGGGGACAGATGCAACTAATGAAAAACTGTTTTTT. Its protein product is CASSLGGTDATNEKLFF.

The chain is built from TRBV5-4 and TRBJ1-3, with D hard to call. In germline, CDR1 is SGHNT, CDR2 YYREEE (reference sequence). The CDR3 is made up of 13 amino acids. V lost 5 bases and J lost 8, with 14 bases in between. The CDR3 nucleotides are TGTGCCAGCAGTCACCGGCTGAGCGACACCATATATTTT. Encoded protein: CASSHRLSDTIYF.

This clone has just a few counts. The V call is TRBV2, the J call TRBJ2-2; 8 nucleotides agree with TRBD2. J gave up 1 base and V 3 bases, and 10 bases lay outside the gene matches. This CDR3 spans 18 amino acids. Germline V gene data show CDR1 as SNHLY and CDR2 as FYNNEI. The CDR3 DNA sequence: TGTGCCAGCAGTGATTCGGGACTAGGGGATTTGAACACCGGGGAGCTGTTTTTT. Protein sequence: CASSDSGLGDLNTGELFF.

Only a few counts were recorded for this clone. The chain is built from TRBV27 and TRBJ1-1; D perhaps matches TRBD1 (5 bases). The germline V gene encodes CDR1 MNHEY and CDR2 SMNVEV (reference sequence). Trimming took 3 bases from V and 1 from J, leaving 9 bases between them. This CDR3 has 14 residues. The CDR3 nucleotides are TGTGCCAGCAGTTTCCTCGGACAGAACACTGAAGCTTTCTTT. Its translation: CASSFLGQNTEAFF.

This clone has a handful of counts. The genes are TRBV6-1 and TRBJ2-6; D unclear. The CDR3 is 14 residues long. V lost 4 bases and J 1 base, leaving 5 bases between the germline ends. Germline V gene sequence: CDR1 MNHNS, CDR2 SASEGT. CDR3 loop: CASSGTSGANVLTF. CDR3 bases: TGTGCCAGCAGTGGAACATCTGGGGCCAACGTCCTGACTTTC.

V is TRBV4-1 and J is TRBJ2-5, with TRBD2 matching over 8 bases. Per the germline V gene, CDR1 is MGHRA and CDR2 is YSYEKL. The V and J ends lost 4 bases and 5 bases, in that order; junction bases with no gene match: 12. The CDR3 has 16 residues. The CDR3 sequence is CASSRGRDGGVETQYF. CDR3 bases: TGCGCCAGCAGCCGGGGACGTGACGGGGGGGTCGAGACCCAGTACTTC.

This clone showed up just a few times. The V gene is TRBV11-2, the J gene TRBJ2-6, with 9 nucleotides matching TRBD1. The CDR3 covers 18 residues. Germline V gene sequence: CDR1 SGHAT, CDR2 FQNNGV. V was pared by 4 bases and J by 4 bases, with 11 bases of the junction left unmatched. CDR3 nucleotides: TGTGCCAGCAGCTCACGGGGGACAGGGATCTCCGGGGCCAACGTCCTGACTTTC. Protein product: CASSSRGTGISGANVLTF.